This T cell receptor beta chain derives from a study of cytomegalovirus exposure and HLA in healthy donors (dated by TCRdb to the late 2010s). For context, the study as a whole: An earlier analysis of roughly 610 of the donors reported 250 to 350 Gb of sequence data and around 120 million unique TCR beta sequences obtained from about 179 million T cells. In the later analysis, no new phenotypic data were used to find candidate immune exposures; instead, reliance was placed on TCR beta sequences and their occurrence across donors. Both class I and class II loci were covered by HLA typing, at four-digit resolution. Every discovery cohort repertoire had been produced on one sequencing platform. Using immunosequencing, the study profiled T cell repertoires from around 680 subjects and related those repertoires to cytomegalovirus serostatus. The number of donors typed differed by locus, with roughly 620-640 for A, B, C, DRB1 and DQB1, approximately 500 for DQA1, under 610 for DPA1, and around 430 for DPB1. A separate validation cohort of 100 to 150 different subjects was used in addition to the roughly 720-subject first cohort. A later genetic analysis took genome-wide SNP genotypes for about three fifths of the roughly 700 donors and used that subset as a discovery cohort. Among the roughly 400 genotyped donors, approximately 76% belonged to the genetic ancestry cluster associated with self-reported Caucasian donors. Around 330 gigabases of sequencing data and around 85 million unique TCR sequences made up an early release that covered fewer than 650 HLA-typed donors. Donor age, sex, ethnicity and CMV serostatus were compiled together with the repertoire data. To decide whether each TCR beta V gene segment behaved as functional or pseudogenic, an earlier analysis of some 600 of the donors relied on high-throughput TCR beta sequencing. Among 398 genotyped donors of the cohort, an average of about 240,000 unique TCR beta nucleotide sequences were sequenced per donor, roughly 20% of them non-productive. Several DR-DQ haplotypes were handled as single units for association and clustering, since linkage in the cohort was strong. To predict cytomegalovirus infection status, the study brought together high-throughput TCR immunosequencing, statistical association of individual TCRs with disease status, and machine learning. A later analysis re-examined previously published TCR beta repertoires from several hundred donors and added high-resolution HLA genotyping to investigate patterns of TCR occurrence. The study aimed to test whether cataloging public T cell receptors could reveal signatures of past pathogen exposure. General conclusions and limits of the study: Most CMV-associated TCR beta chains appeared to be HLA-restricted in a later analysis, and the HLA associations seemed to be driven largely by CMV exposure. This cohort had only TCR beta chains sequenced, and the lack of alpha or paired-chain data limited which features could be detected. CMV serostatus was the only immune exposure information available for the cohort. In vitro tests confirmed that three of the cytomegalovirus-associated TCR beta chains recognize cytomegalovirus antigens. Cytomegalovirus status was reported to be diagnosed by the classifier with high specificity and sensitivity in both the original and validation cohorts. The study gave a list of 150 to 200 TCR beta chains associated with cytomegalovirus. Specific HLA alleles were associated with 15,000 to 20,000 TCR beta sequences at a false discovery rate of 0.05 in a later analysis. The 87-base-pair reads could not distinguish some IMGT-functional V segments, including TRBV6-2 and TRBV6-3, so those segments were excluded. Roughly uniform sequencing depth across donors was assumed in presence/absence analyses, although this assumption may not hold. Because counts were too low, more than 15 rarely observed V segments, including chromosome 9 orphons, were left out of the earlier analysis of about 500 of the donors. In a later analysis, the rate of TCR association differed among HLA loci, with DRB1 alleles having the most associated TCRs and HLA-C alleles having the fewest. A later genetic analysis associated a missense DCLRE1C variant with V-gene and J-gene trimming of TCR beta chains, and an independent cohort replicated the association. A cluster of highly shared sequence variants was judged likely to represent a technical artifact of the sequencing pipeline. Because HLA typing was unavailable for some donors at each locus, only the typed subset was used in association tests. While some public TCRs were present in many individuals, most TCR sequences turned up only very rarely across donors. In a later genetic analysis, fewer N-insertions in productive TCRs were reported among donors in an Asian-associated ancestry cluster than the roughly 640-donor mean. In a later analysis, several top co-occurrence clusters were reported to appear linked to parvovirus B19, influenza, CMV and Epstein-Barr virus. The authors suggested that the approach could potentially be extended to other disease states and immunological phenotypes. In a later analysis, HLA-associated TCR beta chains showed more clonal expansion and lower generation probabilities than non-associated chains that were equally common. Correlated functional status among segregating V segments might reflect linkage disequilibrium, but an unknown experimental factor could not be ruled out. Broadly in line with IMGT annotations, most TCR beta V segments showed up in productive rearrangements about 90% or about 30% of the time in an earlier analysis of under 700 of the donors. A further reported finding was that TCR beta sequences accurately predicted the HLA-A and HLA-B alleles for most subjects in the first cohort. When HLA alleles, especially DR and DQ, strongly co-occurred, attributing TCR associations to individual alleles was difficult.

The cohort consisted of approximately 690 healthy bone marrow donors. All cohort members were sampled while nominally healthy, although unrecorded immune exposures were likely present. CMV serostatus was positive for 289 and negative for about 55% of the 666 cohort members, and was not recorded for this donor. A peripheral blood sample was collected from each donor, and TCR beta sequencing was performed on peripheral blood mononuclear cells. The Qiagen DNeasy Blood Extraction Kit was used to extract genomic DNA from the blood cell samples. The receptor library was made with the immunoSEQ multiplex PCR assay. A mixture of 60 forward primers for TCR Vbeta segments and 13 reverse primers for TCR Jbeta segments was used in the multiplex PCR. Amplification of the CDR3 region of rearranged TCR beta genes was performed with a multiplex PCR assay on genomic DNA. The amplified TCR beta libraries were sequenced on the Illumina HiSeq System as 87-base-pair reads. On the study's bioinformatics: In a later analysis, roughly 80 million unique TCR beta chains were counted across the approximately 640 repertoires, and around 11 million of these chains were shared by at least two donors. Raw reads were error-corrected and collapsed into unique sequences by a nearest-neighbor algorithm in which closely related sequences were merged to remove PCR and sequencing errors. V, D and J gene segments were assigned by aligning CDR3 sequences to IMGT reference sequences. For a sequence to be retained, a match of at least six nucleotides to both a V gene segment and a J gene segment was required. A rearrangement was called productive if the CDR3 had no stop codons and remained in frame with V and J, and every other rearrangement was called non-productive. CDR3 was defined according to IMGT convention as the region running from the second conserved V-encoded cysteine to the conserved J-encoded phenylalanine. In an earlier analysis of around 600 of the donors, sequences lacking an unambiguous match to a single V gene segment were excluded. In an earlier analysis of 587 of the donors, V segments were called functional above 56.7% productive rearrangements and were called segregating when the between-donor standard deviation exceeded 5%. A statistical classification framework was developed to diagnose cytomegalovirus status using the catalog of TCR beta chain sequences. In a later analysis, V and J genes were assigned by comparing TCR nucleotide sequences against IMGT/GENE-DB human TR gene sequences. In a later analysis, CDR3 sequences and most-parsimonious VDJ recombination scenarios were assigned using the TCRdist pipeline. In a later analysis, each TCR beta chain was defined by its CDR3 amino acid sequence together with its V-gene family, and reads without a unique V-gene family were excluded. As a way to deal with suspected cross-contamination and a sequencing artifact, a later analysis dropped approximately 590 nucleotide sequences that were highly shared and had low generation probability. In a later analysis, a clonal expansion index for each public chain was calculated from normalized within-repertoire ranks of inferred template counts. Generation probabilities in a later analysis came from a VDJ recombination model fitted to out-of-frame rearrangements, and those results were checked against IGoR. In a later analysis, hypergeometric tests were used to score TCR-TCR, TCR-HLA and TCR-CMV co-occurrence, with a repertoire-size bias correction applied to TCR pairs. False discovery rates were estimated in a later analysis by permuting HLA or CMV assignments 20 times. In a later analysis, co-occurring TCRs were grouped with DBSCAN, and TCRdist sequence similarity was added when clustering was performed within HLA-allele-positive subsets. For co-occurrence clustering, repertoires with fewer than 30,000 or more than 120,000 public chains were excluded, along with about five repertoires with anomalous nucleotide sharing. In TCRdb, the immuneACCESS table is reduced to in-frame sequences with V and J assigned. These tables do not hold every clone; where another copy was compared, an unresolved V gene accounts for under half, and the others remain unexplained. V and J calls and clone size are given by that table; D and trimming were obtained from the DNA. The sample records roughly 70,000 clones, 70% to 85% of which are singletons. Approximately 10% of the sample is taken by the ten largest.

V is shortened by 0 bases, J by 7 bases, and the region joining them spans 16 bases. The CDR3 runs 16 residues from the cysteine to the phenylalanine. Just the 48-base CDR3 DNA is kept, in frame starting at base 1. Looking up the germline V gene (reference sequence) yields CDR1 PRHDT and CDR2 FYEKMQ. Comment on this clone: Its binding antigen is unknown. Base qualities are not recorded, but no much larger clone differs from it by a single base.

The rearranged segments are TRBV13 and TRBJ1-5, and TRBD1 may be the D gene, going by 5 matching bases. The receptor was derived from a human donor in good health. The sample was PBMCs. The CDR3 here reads CASSLGGAESGQPQHF. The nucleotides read TGTGCCAGCAGCTTAGGCGGGGCCGAAAGCGGGCAGCCCCAGCATTTT.